The T cell receptor (beta chain) under discussion was sequenced for a study of blood T cell repertoires in COVID-19. About the study: The origin of the acute and convalescent COVID-19 samples was the United States, Italy and Spain. T cells, B-cell-depleted T cells, or PBMCs supplied cDNA or gDNA.

V was pared by 5 bases and J by 2 bases, with 9 bases between. The CDR3 extends over 14 amino acids. Germline V lookup: CDR1 LGHDT, CDR2 YNNKEL (reference sequence). Per the study methods: How many nucleated cells were present was estimated from reference gene primer amplification. Produced via immunoSEQ multiplex PCR; TCRdb's table is partial and in-frame only. V, J and clone size derive from that table, while D and trimming were established from the DNA sequence. Among 240,000 or so clones, roughly 80% were seen once, and the ten largest hold around 3.5%. Input material: peripheral blood. The J gene is TRBJ1-4, the V gene TRBV3-1 (or the pseudogene TRBV3-2); no firm D call. This receptor was obtained from a woman younger than 30 with acute or convalescent COVID-19. As DNA, the CDR3 is TGTGCCAGCAGCTGGAGTGATACTAATGAAAAACTGTTTTTT. Encoded protein: CASSWSDTNEKLFF.